This T cell receptor (beta chain) was sequenced during a study of T cells in Graves' hyperthyroidism and ophthalmopathy. Study context: At the time of initial diagnosis and before any treatment, peripheral blood was collected.

Notes on this clonotype: Its cognate antigen is unknown.

Findings and limits, study-wide: Model-based prediction identified ophthalmopathy a median 6.5 months prior to its onset.

Amplified TCR beta CDR3 regions derived from RNA transcripts. A first-round RT-PCR of the TCR CDR3 used the HTBI primer set. MiXCR, applied by TCRdb to the multiplex PCR reads, yields one record per CDR3 protein. The sample includes approximately 530,000 distinct CDR3 sequences, just under 20% of them seen just once. Diagnosis rested on symptoms, serum thyroxine and TRAb, thyroid ultrasound, and orbital computed tomography. The PBMCs were taken from over 9.5 ml of fresh peripheral blood. The germline V gene encodes CDR1 SGHAT and CDR2 FQNNGV. V was clipped by 5 bases and J by 8 bases; unmatched bases: 17. The CDR3 runs 18 residues.

The chain couples TRBV11-2 to TRBJ2-1; 11 bases are a match to TRBD2. This TCR was sampled from a middle-aged man with Graves' ophthalmopathy. Sequencing was done on a sample of blood. CDR3 in amino acids: CASSPGRVTSGRGHEQFF. The DNA of the CDR3 is TGTGCCAGCAGCCCTGGGCGGGTTACTAGCGGGAGAGGGCATGAGCAGTTCTTC. The full variable domain, with the rest looked up from reference TRBV11-2 and TRBJ2-1, is EAGVAQSPRYKIIEKRQSVAFWCNPISGHATLYWYQQILGQGPKLLIQFQNNGVVDDSQLPKDRFSAERLKGVDSTLKIQPAKLEDSAVYLCASSPGRVTSGRGHEQFFGPGTRLTVL.